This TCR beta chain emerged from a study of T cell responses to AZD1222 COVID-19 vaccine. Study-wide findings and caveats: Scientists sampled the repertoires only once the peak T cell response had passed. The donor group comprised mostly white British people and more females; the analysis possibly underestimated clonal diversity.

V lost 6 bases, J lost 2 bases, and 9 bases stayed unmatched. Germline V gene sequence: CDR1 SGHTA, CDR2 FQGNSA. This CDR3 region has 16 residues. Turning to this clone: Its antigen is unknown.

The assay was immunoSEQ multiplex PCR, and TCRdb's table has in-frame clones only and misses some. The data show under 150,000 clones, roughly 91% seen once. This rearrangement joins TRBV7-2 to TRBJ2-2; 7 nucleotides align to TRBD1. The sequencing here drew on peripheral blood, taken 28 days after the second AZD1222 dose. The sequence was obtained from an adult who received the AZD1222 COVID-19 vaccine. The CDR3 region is CASSPQGLLNTGELFF. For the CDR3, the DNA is TGTGCCAGCAGTCCACAGGGGCTGTTAAACACCGGGGAGCTGTTTTTT.